This paragraph covers one T cell receptor beta chain sequence. V lost 5 bases, J lost 2 bases, and 9 bases lay in between. The CDR3 consists of 13 residues. These data originate in a study of blood T cell repertoires in COVID-19. Overall study: The samples span acute and convalescent COVID-19 from the United States, Italy and Spain.

Original data processing: Reference gene primers were amplified, and this amplification served to estimate nucleated cell counts. Using immunoSEQ multiplex PCR, the repertoire was profiled, and TCRdb retains in-frame clones only, with some absent. Clone size and the V and J calls come from that table; the DNA yielded D and trimming. The sample lists approximately 150,000 clones, about 80% seen once, with 11% in the top ten. The TCR sequence derives from a man aged 70-80 years with active or convalescent COVID-19. Sequencing was done on a sample of peripheral blood. This chain uses TRBV12-3 or TRBV12-4 with TRBJ1-2; D is uncertain. The CDR3 region is CASSPRLNYGYTF. CDR3 DNA: TGTGCCAGCAGTCCCAGGCTGAACTATGGCTACACCTTC.